This entry is about one T cell receptor (beta chain). What it binds is unknown. V shed 8 bases and J 2 bases; nucleotides not matched to a gene: 8. The germline gives CDR1 MDHEN, CDR2 SYDVKM. This CDR3 is 14 amino acids long. This record belongs to a study of shared clonotypes between healthy human individuals. Study-wide results and caveats: Blood was the only sampled material, and tissue repertoires likely differ. Generation probabilities were higher for clonotypes shared across all four sorted-subset donors than for unshared ones.

At a deep level, the assay was run. Each replicate PCR on the sorted subsets used about 0.2 ug DNA (around 30,000 T cell genomes). Repertoires were generated with immunoSEQ multiplex PCR, while TCRdb's copy carries only in-frame clones and drops some. The sample consists of 950,000 to 1,100,000 clones, around 76% of them appearing once. This receptor was obtained from a man aged 18-30 years in good health. The V call is TRBV28, the J call TRBJ2-7, with 8 bases matching TRBD1. The sequencing input was memory CD4+ T cells sorted from blood. Indicated subset: CD45RA-negative fraction. The CDR3 spells CASGERQGPYEQYF. CDR3 nucleotides: TGTGCCAGCGGAGAAAGACAGGGGCCCTACGAGCAGTACTTC.